This TCR beta chain appears in the sequencing data of a study of T cell repertoires in cytomegalovirus infection. For the study at large: Use of recently identified HLA-C-restricted and well-studied HLA-B-restricted CMV epitopes was part of the study. Through public TCR beta signatures, both CMV infection and matching HLA type were indicated. Overall study results and limits: The study identified carriers of CMV plus the relevant HLA from cumulative public TCR beta family frequency.

As for this clonotype: Its target is not known.

TCRdb re-called the reads through MiXCR, storing one row per CDR3 protein. The sample lists around 140,000 distinct CDR3 sequences; over 25% were seen once. The CDR3 has 13 residues. CDR1 and CDR2 (germline): LNHDA, SQIVND (reference sequence). Germline trimming cut 3 bases from V and 5 bases from J; bases unmatched to any gene: 1. The chain uses TRBV19 and TRBJ2-1; 7 bases fit TRBD2. This TCR was sampled from a human donor in good health (CMV status not recorded). Some clones in this sample may be carry-over from other donors' samples. The starting material was CD8+ T cells from cultured PBMCs, obtained from culture after CMV antigen stimulation. The CDR3 loop reads CASSMGLHNEQFF. DNA for the CDR3: TGTGCCAGTAGTATGGGACTACACAATGAGCAGTTCTTC.